This entry describes one T cell receptor (beta chain). Its target is unknown. There are 14 residues in the CDR3. V was clipped by 3 bases and J by 0 bases, with 9 bases between them. The germline V gene encodes CDR1 MGHRA and CDR2 YSYEKL. This sample was taken from a study of glioma-infiltrating T cells. Study conclusions and caveats: Non-neoplastic patients had below-expected tissue-blood divergence, while all gliomas exceeded expectation.

Using RNA template, CDR3s of TCR alpha and beta were amplified with iRepertoire arm-PCR. TCRdb itself ran the multiplex PCR reads through MiXCR, one entry per CDR3 protein. The sample records fewer than 250,000 distinct CDR3 sequences, about 31% being singletons. The V gene is TRBV4-1, the J gene TRBJ2-7; no definite D call. This sequence was found in a human donor with low-grade glioma or glioblastoma, undergoing nonglioma brain surgery, or in good health (not recorded which). Sequencing was done on a sample of glioma tissue, nonneoplastic brain tissue, or PBMCs (not recorded which). The CDR3 nucleotides are TGCGCCAGCAGCCACTCACCAACCTCCTACGAGCAGTACTTC. This gives the protein CASSHSPTSYEQYF.